Listed below are T cell receptor beta chains from one sample, sequenced in a study of T cell changes during pregnancy in multiple sclerosis. Some clones are missing from TCRdb's copy, which holds only in-frame ones; the method was immunoSEQ multiplex PCR. The top ten hold 1.5% of the sample, which has 40,000 to 55,000 clones, roughly 90% seen once. The source was peripheral blood, collected in the first trimester of pregnancy. These receptors were taken from a female donor in good health, enrolled as a control in a pregnancy study. CDR3s include the opening cysteine and the closing phenylalanine or tryptophan. The D gene is left open where the match is weak. Clone size is given for some rows only: seen once, a few or many times, or a class if the clone is expanded.

V,J,size,D,CDR3,DNA
TRBV28,TRBJ2-3,.,.,CASSPRQVGPDTQYF,TGTGCCAGCAGTCCGAGACAGGTGGGTCCAGATACGCAGTATTTT
TRBV7-6,TRBJ1-6,few,TRBD1,CASSPDRGRRNSPLHF,TGTGCCAGCAGCCCGGACAGGGGGCGTAGGAATTCACCCCTCCACTTT
TRBV30,TRBJ2-1,.,TRBD2,CAWSVSGNNEQFF,TGTGCCTGGAGTGTAAGCGGGAACAATGAGCAGTTCTTC
TRBV7-3,TRBJ2-1,.,.,CASSPQAGVFNEQFF,TGTGCCAGCAGCCCACAGGCAGGGGTCTTCAATGAGCAGTTCTTC
TRBV9,TRBJ2-2,.,TRBD2,CASSPTGLRTGELFF,TGTGCCAGCAGCCCTACGGGACTAAGGACCGGGGAGCTGTTTTTT
TRBV19,TRBJ1-2,few,.,CASRQGIYGYTF,TGTGCCAGTCGTCAGGGGATCTATGGCTACACCTTC
TRBV11-2,TRBJ2-7,.,.,CASSLEHRGIYEQYF,TGTGCCAGCAGCCTTGAGCATAGGGGGATCTACGAGCAGTACTTC
TRBV30,TRBJ1-1,.,.,CAWVSTERGTEAFF,TGTGCCTGGGTCTCTACTGAACGGGGCACTGAAGCTTTCTTT
TRBV7-2,TRBJ2-7,.,.,CASSPTAFYEQYF,TGTGCCAGCAGCCCGACAGCCTTCTACGAGCAGTACTTC
TRBV5-1,TRBJ1-4,.,.,CASSLAPGTNEKLFF,TGCGCCAGCAGCTTGGCCCCGGGAACTAATGAAAAACTGTTTTTT
TRBV25-1,TRBJ2-5,.,.,CASSAMGPETQYF,TGTGCCAGCAGTGCGATGGGGCCAGAGACCCAGTACTTC
TRBV15,TRBJ2-2,few,TRBD2,CATSGWDYPNEGELFF,TGTGCCACCAGCGGGTGGGACTACCCTAATGAAGGGGAGCTGTTTTTT
TRBV28,TRBJ2-2,.,.,CASSSPSQPTGELFF,TGTGCCAGCAGTTCCCCCTCACAGCCCACCGGGGAGCTGTTTTTT
TRBV5-1,TRBJ2-7,.,.,CASSFDREAEQYF,TGCGCCAGCAGCTTTGACAGGGAGGCCGAGCAGTACTTC
TRBV28,TRBJ1-5,.,.,CASSPPTGNQNQPQHF,TGTGCCAGCAGTCCCCCGACAGGCAACCAAAATCAGCCCCAGCATTTT
TRBV25-1,TRBJ1-4,once,.,CASSEFFGSATNEKLFF,TGTGCCAGCAGTGAATTTTTCGGGTCTGCAACTAATGAAAAACTGTTTTTT
TRBV21-1,TRBJ2-4,.,.,CASFLLDWKNIQYF,TGTGCCAGTTTCCTCCTTGACTGGAAAAACATTCAGTACTTC
TRBV5-1,TRBJ2-7,.,TRBD1,CASSWPGQGPLSYEQYF,TGCGCCAGCAGCTGGCCGGGACAGGGACCCCTTTCCTACGAGCAGTACTTC
TRBV28,TRBJ1-2,few,TRBD1,CASSKTGVDGYTF,TGTGCCAGCAGTAAGACAGGGGTGGATGGCTACACCTTC
TRBV5-6,TRBJ1-4,.,TRBD1,CASSTGQDQLGATNEKLFF,TGTGCCAGCAGCACAGGACAGGACCAACTGGGGGCAACTAATGAAAAACTGTTTTTT